These 21 T cell receptor beta chains originate from one sample sequenced in a study of cytomegalovirus exposure and HLA in healthy donors. Vbeta (60) and Jbeta (13) primers were used in the PCR. Sequencing was performed with immunoSEQ multiplex PCR; in TCRdb, only in-frame clones are kept and a portion is missing. This table holds approximately 190,000 clones, 65% to 85% found once. The sample comprised PBMCs. These receptors came from a man aged 45-65 years in good health and CMV-seronegative.

As for this clone: One junction end does not reproduce the germline sequence, and a read error may be involved. This chain joins TRBV11-2 and TRBJ2-2, with 8 bases lining up with TRBD1. Germline V gene lookup returns CDR1 SGHAT and CDR2 FQNNGV. The CDR3 loop spans 16 amino acids. The CDR3 DNA sequence: TGTGCCAGCAGCTTGAGACAGGGGTTTACCACCGGGGGGCTGTTTTTT. Protein sequence: CASSLRQGFTTGGLFF. Full variable domain (rest looked up from reference TRBV11-2 and TRBJ2-2): EAGVAQSPRYKIIEKRQSVAFWCNPISGHATLYWYQQILGQGPKLLIQFQNNGVVDDSQLPKDRFSAERLKGVDSTLKIQPAKLEDSAVYLCASSLRQGFTTGGLFFGEGSRLTVL.

This clone turned up a few times. This chain connects TRBV19 to TRBJ1-1, with D possibly TRBD1 on 5 matching bases. This CDR3 has 14 amino acids. Germline-derived CDR1 and CDR2 are LNHDA and SQIVND (reference sequence). With 3 bases removed from V and 2 bases from J, the gap between germline ends came to 10 bases. The CDR3 DNA sequence: TGTGCCAGTAGTATGATGCAGGGCAACACTGAAGCTTTCTTT. Translation gives CASSMMQGNTEAFF.

In its sample, this clone was seen once. The chain is built from TRBV14 and TRBJ2-2; possible D gene TRBD2, 6 bases. Looked up from germline, CDR1 is SGHDN and CDR2 is FVKESK. The CDR3 has 18 residues. With 4 bases removed from V and 1 base from J, the gap between germline ends came to 19 bases. The CDR3 region is CASSPQPGVSRNTGELFF. The CDR3 region has the DNA TGTGCCAGCAGCCCTCAACCGGGGGTCTCTAGGAACACCGGGGAGCTGTTTTTT.

The CDR3 reads CATSRTDRGIRTDTQYF. The CDR3 bases are TGTGCCACCAGCAGAACGGACAGGGGAATTCGCACAGATACGCAGTATTTT. J is TRBJ2-3 and V is TRBV15; 9 nucleotides align to TRBD1. This CDR3 contains 17 residues. Germline CDR1 LNHNV, CDR2 YYDKDF (reference sequence). The ends lost 2 bases at V and 1 base at J; junction bases unmatched: 7. Combining the CDR3 with reference TRBV15 and TRBJ2-3 gives the whole variable domain DAMVIQNPRYQVTQFGKPVTLSCSQTLNHNVMYWYQQKSSQAPKLLFHYYDKDFNNEADTPDNFQSRRPNTSFCFLDIRSPGLGDTAMYLCATSRTDRGIRTDTQYFGPGTRLTVL.

The chain links TRBV27 to TRBJ1-2; the D is unclear. This CDR3 has 13 amino acids. Germline V gene sequence: CDR1 MNHEY, CDR2 SMNVEV (reference sequence). Trimming removed 6 bases from V and 7 bases from J, with 15 bases in between. CDR3 bases: TGTGCCAGCAGCAAAAGAGGGTTAGGTGGCTACACCTTC. The encoded protein is CASSKRGLGGYTF.

The chain carries TRBV6-5 and TRBJ1-1; 7 nucleotides line up with TRBD1. The CDR3 is made up of 14 amino acids. The ends lost 6 bases at V and 1 base at J; junction bases unmatched: 5. Looked up from germline, CDR1 is MNHEY and CDR2 is SVGAGI. The CDR3 is CASSLDRTNTEAFF. As DNA, the CDR3 is TGTGCCAGCAGCCTGGACAGGACGAACACTGAAGCTTTCTTT.

The chain is built from TRBV5-8 and TRBJ1-1; TRBD1 matches at 10 bases. Unmatched junction bases numbered 7, after V lost 4 bases and J lost 4 bases. This CDR3 spans 15 amino acids. Germline V gene sequence: CDR1 SGHTS, CDR2 YDEGEE. CDR3 DNA sequence: TGTGCCAGCAGCCGGACCGGGACAGGGGCCACTGAAGCTTTCTTT. Translated, it gives CASSRTGTGATEAFF.

V gene TRBV18 combines with J gene TRBJ1-1; no definite D call. The ends were cut back, 2 bases at V and 2 bases at J, with 6 bases in the middle. The CDR3 length is 13 residues. The germline V gene encodes CDR1 KGHSH and CDR2 LQKENI. The CDR3 coding sequence is TGTGCCAGCTCACCAAAGCTTAACACTGAAGCTTTCTTT. Amino acids: CASSPKLNTEAFF.

This sequence joins TRBV5-4 and TRBJ2-3; the D gene is possibly TRBD2 (6 bases). CDR1 is SGHNT, CDR2 YYREEE, per germline (reference sequence). The CDR3 runs to 14 residues. V lost 4 bases and J lost 2, with 11 bases in between. The CDR3 sequence: CASSTGGSTDTQYF. The CDR3 nucleotides are TGTGCCAGCAGCACCGGGGGTTCCACAGATACGCAGTATTTT.

This clone was picked up a small number of times. The V call is TRBV7-4, the J call TRBJ2-2; a possible D gene is TRBD1 (5 bases). CDR1 and CDR2 from the germline V gene are SGHVT and SQSDAQ. V was trimmed by 3 bases and J by 2 bases, leaving 13 bases between them. CDR3 length equals 16 residues. The CDR3 nucleotides are TGTGCCAGCAGCTTTCGGGTCAGGGCTAACACCGGGGAGCTGTTTTTT. Translated, it gives CASSFRVRANTGELFF.

The chain employs TRBV2 and TRBJ2-5; D is uncertain. Per germline, CDR1 SNHLY and CDR2 FYNNEI. Trimming took off 2 bases at V and 5 bases at J, with 9 bases between the two ends. This CDR3 is 13 amino acids long. CDR3 sequence (DNA): TGTGCCAGCAGTGAAACCGTTCGGGAGACCCAGTACTTC. It encodes CASSETVRETQYF. Together with reference TRBV2 and TRBJ2-5, the CDR3 gives the full variable domain: EPEVTQTPSHQVTQMGQEVILRCVPISNHLYFYWYRQILGQKVEFLVSFYNNEISEKSEIFDDQFSVERPDGSNFTLKIRSTKLEDSAMYFCASSETVRETQYFGPGTRLLVL.

This chain connects TRBV6-5 to TRBJ1-3; 12 positions match TRBD1. Germline V gene data show CDR1 as MNHEY and CDR2 as SVGAGI. The ends lost 2 bases at V and 8 bases at J; junction bases unmatched: 4. The CDR3 totals 15 residues. The CDR3 region has the DNA TGTGCCAGCAGTTACACGGGACAGGGGGCATACACCATATATTTT. Protein sequence: CASSYTGQGAYTIYF.

The J gene is TRBJ1-2, the V gene TRBV9, with 8 bases lining up with TRBD1. CDR3 length: 13 residues. J gave up 5 bases and V 0 bases, and 0 bases lay outside the gene matches. Per the germline V gene, CDR1 is SGDLS and CDR2 is YYNGEE. CDR3 sequence: CASSVDRGYGYTF. As DNA, the CDR3 is TGTGCCAGCAGCGTAGACAGGGGGTATGGCTACACCTTC.

In this sample, this clone turned up once. The chain links TRBV18 to TRBJ1-1; D is undetermined. CDR3 length equals 13 residues. The germline V gene encodes CDR1 KGHSH and CDR2 LQKENI. Trimming took 0 bases from V and 7 from J, leaving 9 bases between them. In DNA form, the CDR3 reads TGTGCCAGCTCACCACCGGTGCGGAGTGAAGCTTTCTTT. It translates to CASSPPVRSEAFF.

As to this clone: Other DNA variants within this sample encode the same CDR3. The gene calls are TRBV9 and TRBJ2-3; D is undetermined. The germline V gene has CDR1 SGDLS and CDR2 YYNGEE. CDR3 length equals 12 residues. The V gene lost 0 bases and the J gene lost 3 bases, with 2 bases spanning the gap. CDR3 region: CASSVATDTQYF. CDR3 in DNA: TGTGCCAGCAGCGTAGCTACAGATACGCAGTATTTT.

This clone was seen only a few times. CDR3 in DNA: TGCGCCAGCAGCGCGGGCCCGACAGGGGTTGAAAAACTGTTTTTT. Translating gives CASSAGPTGVEKLFF. This rearrangement joins TRBV5-1 to TRBJ1-4, with 8 bases lining up with TRBD1. Germline V gives CDR1 SGHRS, CDR2 YFSETQ. V lost 4 bases and J lost 7; bases outside the gene matches: 9. The CDR3 covers 15 residues. The whole variable domain, remainder taken from reference TRBV5-1 and TRBJ1-4, is KAGVTQTPRYLIKTRGQQVTLSCSPISGHRSVSWYQQTPGQGLQFLFEYFSETQRNKGNFPGRFSGRQFSNSRSEMNVSTLELGDSALYLCASSAGPTGVEKLFFGSGTQLSVL.

The chain employs TRBV6-1 and TRBJ1-2; weak D call: TRBD1 (5 bases). This CDR3 is built from 13 residues. Germline V lookup: CDR1 MNHNS, CDR2 SASEGT. V was clipped by 7 bases and J by 8 bases, with 17 bases between them. Written as DNA, the CDR3 is TGTGCCAGCAAGGACAAACTACCTTGGGGCTACACCTTC. Translated: CASKDKLPWGYTF.

This clone has only a few counts. The chain couples TRBV7-3 to TRBJ2-3; tentative D call: TRBD2 (5 bases). Germline lookup yields CDR1 SGHTA and CDR2 FQGTGA. The CDR3 runs 16 residues. With 5 bases removed from V and 7 bases from J, the gap between germline ends came to 22 bases. The CDR3 loop is CASSPSSSSGTYTQYF. CDR3 nucleotide sequence: TGTGCCAGCAGCCCCAGTTCTAGCAGCGGCACTTATACGCAGTATTTT.

The gene calls are TRBV6-5 and TRBJ1-1, with no clear D. The CDR3 covers 11 residues. V was trimmed by 7 bases and J by 6 bases, leaving 9 bases between them. The germline V gene has CDR1 MNHEY and CDR2 SVGAGI. CDR3 coding DNA: TGTGCCAGCATGAGGGCGGCTGAAGCTTTCTTT. Encoded protein: CASMRAAEAFF.

The rearrangement joins TRBV5-6 to TRBJ2-7; 8 bases align to TRBD1. The junction had 7 bases not matched to a gene; V was cut back by 4 bases and J by 4 bases. Germline-derived CDR1 and CDR2 are SGHDT and YYEEEE. This CDR3 spans 14 amino acids. The CDR3 reads CASSPHRGVYEQYF. The CDR3 DNA reads TGTGCCAGCAGCCCGCACAGGGGGGTTTACGAGCAGTACTTC.

The chain joins TRBV7-2 to TRBJ2-6; D gene unclear. V lost 4 bases to trimming and J lost 2 bases, with 12 bases between them. Germline V gene lookup returns CDR1 SGHTA and CDR2 FQGNSA. The CDR3 contains 16 residues. In DNA, the CDR3 is TGTGCCAGCAGCTGGCTGTCGAATCCTGGGGCCAACGTCCTGACTTTC. It specifies CASSWLSNPGANVLTF.